This T cell receptor beta chain comes out of a study of blood T cell repertoires in COVID-19. Study information: Italy, Spain and the United States were the sources of the convalescent and acute COVID-19 samples. The cDNA or gDNA used as material had been derived from T cells, B-cell-depleted T cells, or PBMCs.

Using immunoSEQ multiplex PCR, the repertoire was profiled, and TCRdb retains in-frame clones only, with some absent. This sample has around 450,000 clones, with roughly 87% found just once. Trimming left V 3 bases short and J 7 bases short, with 18 bases between. The length of the CDR3 is 15 residues. CDR1 and CDR2 (germline): KGHSH, LQKENI. Recruits, aged roughly 18 to 90 years, lived in 24 US areas. Recovered participants had two consecutive negative NP/OP PCR tests, healthcare professional clearance, or symptom resolution. This receptor was identified in a man between 18 and 29 years old who had recovered from COVID-19. The rearrangement joins TRBV18 to TRBJ1-1; D perhaps matches TRBD1 (6 bases). The sample comprised PBMCs or T cells enriched from blood (not recorded which). CDR3 loop: CASSPESRGAGEAFF. CDR3 DNA sequence: TGTGCCAGCTCACCCGAAAGTCGGGGGGCTGGTGAAGCTTTCTTT.